A selection of T cell receptor beta chains follows, all from one sample in a study of T cells in Graves' hyperthyroidism and ophthalmopathy. One entry per CDR3 protein results from TCRdb running MiXCR on the multiplex PCR reads. The sample yields 300,000 to 400,000 distinct CDR3 sequences, roughly 14% seen once. Sequencing was carried out using blood. The receptors here all came from a woman aged 55-69 years with Graves' hyperthyroidism. Both conserved end residues are part of each CDR3. A D gene is named only where the DNA matches it firmly. Size is stated for part of the rows, as once, few or many counts, or as a class when the clone is expanded.

>TRBD1|14|TRBJ1-2|many|TRBV15
CATRLRQGGYGYTF
TGTGCCACCAGACTCAGACAGGGCGGCTATGGCTACACCTTC
>-|12|TRBJ2-3|-|TRBV29-1
CSVAGIPNTQYF
TGCAGCGTTGCAGGGATCCCAAATACGCAGTATTTT
>-|13|TRBJ1-1|many|TRBV11-3
CASSSRGGTEAFF
TGTGCCAGCAGCTCTAGGGGGGGCACTGAAGCTTTCTTT
>TRBD2|15|TRBJ2-1|many|TRBV18
CASSPPGLADVRGFF
TGTGCCAGCTCACCACCGGGACTAGCGGACGTCCGGGGGTTCTTC
>-|16|TRBJ1-1|many|TRBV18
CASSPRGVGVVTEAFF
TGTGCCAGCTCACCCCGAGGGGTTGGTGTGGTAACTGAAGCTTTCTTT
>-|15|TRBJ2-4|many|TRBV5-6
CASSLRRALENIQYF
TGTGCCAGCAGCTTGCGGAGGGCCCTCGAAAACATTCAGTACTTC
>TRBD1|14|TRBJ2-5|-|TRBV20-1
CSARRGQRQETQYF
TGCAGTGCTAGGAGGGGACAGCGCCAAGAGACCCAGTACTTC
>-|10|TRBJ2-5|few|TRBV6-1
CASRVETQYF
TGTGCCAGCCGAGTTGAGACCCAGTACTTC
>TRBD2|17|TRBJ2-5|few|TRBV2
CATYAGSGRGGQETQYF
TGTGCCACCTATGCTGGTAGCGGGAGGGGTGGGCAAGAGACCCAGTACTTC
>TRBD1|19|TRBJ2-3|many|TRBV3-1
CASSLTGTGARGGTDTQYF
TGTGCCAGCAGCCTAACCGGGACAGGGGCGCGTGGCGGCACAGATACGCAGTATTTT
>TRBD2|15|TRBJ2-3|few|TRBV20-1
CSARDRLAVTDTQYF
TGCAGTGCTAGAGATCGACTAGCGGTCACAGATACGCAGTATTTT
>TRBD2|15|TRBJ2-7|-|TRBV2
CASSPATSGSYEQYF
TGTGCCAGCAGCCCAGCGACTAGCGGGAGCTACGAGCAGTACTTC
>-|13|TRBJ2-7|many|TRBV7-3
CASSLTWGNEQYF
TGTGCCAGCAGCTTAACTTGGGGGAACGAGCAGTACTTC
>TRBD2|16|TRBJ2-3|-|TRBV2
CASRGSSGDPPDTQYF
TGTGCCAGCAGAGGCTCTAGCGGGGACCCCCCAGATACGCAGTATTTT
>TRBD1|14|TRBJ1-6|-|TRBV19
CASSSPGTGPPLHF
TGTGCCAGTAGTTCTCCTGGGACAGGACCACCCCTCCACTTT
>-|15|TRBJ2-7|many|TRBV20-1
CSAPDFRDSAYEQYF
TGCAGTGCGCCTGACTTCCGGGATTCTGCCTACGAGCAGTACTTC
>-|17|TRBJ1-6|-|TRBV10-3
CAISEQLRTATNSPLHF
TGTGCCATCAGTGAGCAGCTACGGACCGCGACCAATTCACCCCTCCACTTT
>-|16|TRBJ2-4|few|TRBV7-6
CASSPGWGRNHPIQYF
TGTGCCAGCAGCCCGGGGTGGGGTAGGAACCACCCCATTCAGTACTTC
>TRBD2|14|TRBJ2-7|many|TRBV7-2
CASSYSGEAYEQYF
TGTGCCAGCAGCTATAGCGGGGAGGCCTACGAGCAGTACTTC
>TRBD1|15|TRBJ2-3|-|TRBV11-3
CASSQTGDGADTQYF
TGTGCCAGCAGCCAAACAGGGGACGGGGCAGATACGCAGTATTTT
>-|14|TRBJ1-3|many|TRBV28
CASSFSGAGNTIYF
TGTGCCAGCAGTTTCTCCGGAGCTGGAAACACCATATATTTT
>-|15|TRBJ2-3|-|TRBV29-1
CSVLTGKRRGDTQYF
TGCAGCGTATTAACCGGGAAAAGACGGGGAGATACGCAGTATTTT
>TRBD2|17|TRBJ2-1|-|TRBV6-2/TRBV6-3
CASSYAGLAVDYNGQFF
TGTGCCAGCAGTTACGCGGGACTAGCGGTCGACTACAATGGGCAGTTCTTC
>-|14|TRBJ2-1|many|TRBV12-3/TRBV12-4
CASALSRGGDEQFF
TGTGCCAGCGCGCTTTCCCGGGGAGGCGATGAGCAGTTCTTC
>TRBD2|16|TRBJ2-1|many|TRBV6-1
CASSDRGRVLGNEQFF
TGTGCCAGCAGTGATCGCGGGAGGGTGTTGGGGAATGAGCAGTTCTTC
>TRBD2|14|TRBJ2-1|many|TRBV7-9
CASTSGRIYNEQFF
TGTGCCAGCACTAGCGGGAGGATCTACAATGAGCAGTTCTTC
>-|12|TRBJ1-4|few|TRBV5-1
CASSRDREKLFF
TGCGCCAGCAGCCGCGACCGTGAAAAACTGTTTTTT
>-|14|TRBJ2-7|-|TRBV6-2/TRBV6-3
CATLPAGQAYEQYF
TGTGCCACCCTACCAGCGGGACAGGCCTACGAGCAGTACTTC
>TRBD1|15|TRBJ2-1|-|TRBV19
CASSIGDRGANEQFF
TGTGCCAGTAGTATAGGGGACAGGGGAGCAAATGAGCAGTTCTTC
>-|14|TRBJ2-2|many|TRBV3-1
CASSDQQLTGELFF
TGTGCCAGCAGCGACCAGCAGCTCACCGGGGAGCTGTTTTTT
>TRBD2|14|TRBJ2-3|many|TRBV27
CASRQREGRDTQYF
TGTGCCAGCAGACAGCGGGAGGGCCGGGATACGCAGTATTTT
>TRBD2|17|TRBJ2-7|many|TRBV11-2
CASSPGSTSGNSYEQYF
TGTGCCAGCAGCCCGGGGTCCACTAGCGGTAATTCCTACGAGCAGTACTTC
>-|14|TRBJ1-2|many|TRBV5-1
CASSLGLGDYGYTF
TGCGCCAGCAGCTTGGGACTAGGGGACTATGGCTACACCTTC
>-|13|TRBJ1-2|many|TRBV3-1
CASSQADVYGYTF
TGTGCCAGCAGCCAAGCAGACGTCTATGGCTACACCTTC
>-|15|TRBJ2-3|-|TRBV25-1
CASSRRTAHTDTQYF
TGTGCCAGCAGTAGACGGACGGCTCACACAGATACGCAGTATTTT
>TRBD2|18|TRBJ2-3|-|TRBV4-2
CASSQEPQRRGFTDTQYF
TGTGCCAGCAGCCAAGAACCCCAACGGCGGGGGTTCACAGATACGCAGTATTTT
>TRBD1|17|TRBJ1-2|few|TRBV27
CASSHNPLQGADYGYTF
TGTGCCAGCAGTCATAACCCACTACAGGGGGCAGACTATGGCTACACCTTC
>-|15|TRBJ1-2|many|TRBV29-1
CSVEGGKELNYGYTF
TGCAGCGTTGAAGGGGGGAAGGAGCTAAACTATGGCTACACCTTC
>TRBD1|15|TRBJ2-2|many|TRBV7-8
CASSDRDRGPGELFF
TGTGCCAGCAGCGACCGGGACAGGGGGCCCGGGGAGCTGTTTTTT
>-|14|TRBJ1-2|-|TRBV6-5
CASSYLGQPGGYTF
TGTGCCAGCAGTTACCTTGGGCAGCCGGGAGGCTACACCTTC
>-|15|TRBJ2-3|many|TRBV2
CASSEVSSTTDTQYF
TGTGCCAGCAGTGAAGTTTCATCAACTACAGATACGCAGTATTTT
>TRBD1|18|TRBJ1-1|many|TRBV6-2/TRBV6-3
CASRTRPGQGLVNTEAFF
TGTGCCAGCAGAACGAGACCGGGACAGGGACTAGTGAACACTGAAGCTTTCTTT
>-|15|TRBJ1-5|-|TRBV4-3
CASSQDRAANQPQHF
TGCGCCAGCAGCCAAGATCGAGCCGCTAATCAGCCCCAGCATTTT
>-|16|TRBJ2-7|many|TRBV6-1
CASSRQPDSLSYEQYF
TGTGCCAGCAGCCGCCAACCGGACAGCCTCTCCTACGAGCAGTACTTC
>-|14|TRBJ2-7|-|TRBV20-1
CSARDTTNSYEQYF
TGCAGTGCTAGAGATACGACAAACTCCTACGAGCAGTACTTC
>TRBD1|17|TRBJ1-1|-|TRBV6-1
CASSEAAVGTAYTEAFF
TGTGCCAGCAGTGAAGCGGCGGTTGGGACAGCCTACACTGAAGCTTTCTTT
>-|14|TRBJ2-1|few|TRBV6-1
CASSRQNSYNEQFF
TGTGCCAGCAGTAGGCAGAACTCCTACAATGAGCAGTTCTTC